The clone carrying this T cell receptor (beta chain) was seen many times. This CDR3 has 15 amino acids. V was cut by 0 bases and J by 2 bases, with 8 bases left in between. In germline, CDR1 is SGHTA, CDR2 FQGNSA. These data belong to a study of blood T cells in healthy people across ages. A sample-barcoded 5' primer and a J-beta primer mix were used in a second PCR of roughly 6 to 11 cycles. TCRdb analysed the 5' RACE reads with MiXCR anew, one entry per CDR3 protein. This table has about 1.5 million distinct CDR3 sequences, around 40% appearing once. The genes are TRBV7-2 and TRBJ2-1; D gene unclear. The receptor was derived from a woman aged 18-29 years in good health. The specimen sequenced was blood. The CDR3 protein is CASSLALGPYNEQFF. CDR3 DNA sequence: TGTGCCAGCAGCTTAGCGTTGGGCCCCTACAATGAGCAGTTCTTC.